Each of the 23 T cell receptor beta chains below was sequenced from the same sample in a study of early T cells in non-severe SARS-CoV-2 infection. MiXCR, run by TCRdb on the 5' RACE reads, gives a single entry per CDR3 protein. The data show tens of thousands of distinct CDR3 sequences, 5.5% to 7% seen once. The sample taken for sequencing was whole blood. These receptors all come from an adult who was a healthcare worker with PCR-confirmed SARS-CoV-2 infection or an uninfected control (not recorded which).

This clonotype was detected many times. The genes are TRBV25-1 and TRBJ1-3; D is possibly TRBD1 (5 bases). The CDR3 has 14 residues. V lost 5 bases and J 0 bases, leaving 8 bases between the germline ends. CDR1 is MGHDK and CDR2 is SYGVNS in the germline V gene. DNA for the CDR3: TGTGCCAGCAGTCTGGGGGGCTCTGGAAACACCATATATTTT. Translating it yields CASSLGGSGNTIYF.

This clonotype showed up many times. The chain uses TRBV19 and TRBJ2-4, with D hard to call. Germline V gives CDR1 LNHDA, CDR2 SQIVND (reference sequence). Trimming stripped 1 base from V and 0 bases from J, with 16 bases between. The CDR3 extends over 18 amino acids. The CDR3 nucleotides read TGTGCCAGTAGTATAGCCCCTCGGAGACTCCTAGCCAAAAACATTCAGTACTTC. Its protein product is CASSIAPRRLLAKNIQYF.

The J gene is TRBJ2-3, the V gene TRBV6-2 or TRBV6-3; either TRBD1 or TRBD2 may supply D (5 bases each). This CDR3 spans 14 amino acids. Looked up from germline, CDR1 is MNHEY and CDR2 is SVGEGT. Trimming removed 7 bases from V and 1 base from J, with 12 bases in between. CDR3 bases: TGTGCCAGCAACTGGGACGCGGGCACAGATACGCAGTATTTT. It translates to CASNWDAGTDTQYF.

V and J are TRBV3-1 and TRBJ2-7; the D gene is possibly TRBD2 (7 bases). The CDR3 contains 16 residues. V was pared by 3 bases and J by 3 bases, with 18 bases between. From germline, CDR1 is LGHDT and CDR2 YNNKEL (reference sequence). The CDR3 is CASSHPRGRDYYEQYF. The CDR3 region has the DNA TGTGCCAGCAGCCACCCCAGGGGCAGGGACTACTACGAGCAGTACTTC.

This clonotype was recorded at least ten times. The chain has TRBV20-1 and TRBJ2-7; the D gene is possibly TRBD2 (6 bases). V shed 5 bases and J shed 3 bases, with 23 bases lying between them. CDR3 length equals 16 residues. Germline V gives CDR1 DFQATT, CDR2 SNEGSKA (reference sequence). The CDR3 reads CSALNQLATDYYEQYF. CDR3 nucleotides: TGCAGTGCTCTAAACCAGCTAGCGACAGACTACTACGAGCAGTACTTC.

Only a few counts were recorded for this clonotype. The chain uses TRBV6-4 and TRBJ2-1; D unclear. Trimming took off 0 bases at V and 8 bases at J, with 11 bases between the two ends. CDR1 and CDR2 (germline): MRHNA, SNTAGT. The CDR3 sequence is 14 residues long. CDR3 protein: CASSDSNSRDEQFF. The CDR3 DNA follows: TGTGCCAGCAGTGACTCGAACTCCCGAGATGAGCAGTTCTTC.

This clonotype was observed a few times. The rearrangement links TRBV6-2 or TRBV6-3 to TRBJ1-1, with D hard to call. Trimming took 10 bases from V and 5 from J, leaving 14 bases between them. The CDR3 extends over 12 amino acids. The germline V gene has CDR1 MNHEY and CDR2 SVGEGT. Written as DNA, the CDR3 is TGTGCCATCGGTAGGAGTGGGACTGAAGCTTTCTTT. Translating gives CAIGRSGTEAFF.

This clonotype was picked up many times. The chain combines TRBV29-1 with TRBJ2-2, with D possibly matching TRBD1 (6 bases). The CDR3 totals 15 residues. The germline V gene encodes CDR1 SQVTM and CDR2 ANQGSEA. Trimming stripped 5 bases from V and 7 bases from J, with 20 bases between. As DNA, the CDR3 is TGCAGCGTTTCATCCCCGGGACACAGAAACGGGGAGCTGTTTTTT. It encodes CSVSSPGHRNGELFF.

This chain links TRBV12-3 or TRBV12-4 with TRBJ2-1; 15 bases match TRBD2. J gave up 7 bases and V 3 bases, and 10 bases lay outside the gene matches. This CDR3 has 18 amino acids. Written as DNA, the CDR3 is TGTGCCAGCAGTTTCTCGACCCTAGGACTAGCGGGAGGGAATGAGCAGTTCTTC. Protein product: CASSFSTLGLAGGNEQFF.

This clonotype was counted ten times or more. The chain uses TRBV14 and TRBJ2-5, with D uncertain. The V and J ends lost 0 bases and 7 bases respectively, with 3 bases between them. CDR1 SGHDN and CDR2 FVKESK come from the germline V gene. This CDR3 spans 11 amino acids. The CDR3 sequence: CASSQEGTQYF. CDR3 coding DNA: TGTGCCAGCAGCCAAGAGGGGACCCAGTACTTC.

This clonotype was seen ten or more times. This chain connects TRBV20-1 to TRBJ2-7; perhaps TRBD1 as D (5 bases). The CDR3 loop spans 13 amino acids. Germline values: CDR1 DFQATT, CDR2 SNEGSKA (reference sequence). The V end lost 6 bases, the J end lost 5 bases, and 17 bases lay between the germline ends. CDR3 sequence (DNA): TGCAGTGCGCCCCGTACAGGAACCCACGAGCAGTACTTC. It is translated as CSAPRTGTHEQYF.

This clonotype has ten or more counts. The chain employs TRBV29-1 and TRBJ2-1; 8 nucleotides align to TRBD2. The germline V gene encodes CDR1 SQVTM and CDR2 ANQGSEA. Trimming removed 6 bases from V and 4 bases from J; junction bases left unmatched: 11. CDR3 size: 15 residues. The CDR3 loop reads CSVLLPGRDYNEQFF. The CDR3 DNA sequence: TGCAGCGTACTCCTCCCCGGGAGGGATTACAATGAGCAGTTCTTC.

This clonotype appeared many times. The chain uses TRBV25-1 and TRBJ2-7; D is unresolved. V shed 3 bases and J shed 3 bases, with 6 bases lying between them. CDR1 and CDR2 (germline): MGHDK, SYGVNS. The CDR3 has 12 residues. The CDR3 here is CASSDRNYEQYF. The CDR3 DNA reads TGTGCCAGCAGTGACAGAAACTACGAGCAGTACTTC.

This chain uses TRBV20-1 with TRBJ2-1; 10 nucleotides line up with TRBD2. V shed 4 bases, J shed 8 bases, and the junction held 14 bases outside the gene matches. CDR1 and CDR2 from the germline V gene are DFQATT and SNEGSKA (reference sequence). The CDR3 covers 16 residues. CDR3 in DNA: TGCAGTGCTAAGCACGACCCAAGCCTAGCGGGAGATGAGCAGTTCTTC. Protein sequence: CSAKHDPSLAGDEQFF.

Points on this clonotype: This clone may be a read error of a much larger clone one base away. The V and J genes are TRBV4-1 and TRBJ2-1, with D possibly TRBD1 on 5 matching bases. Germline loops: CDR1 MGHRA, CDR2 YSYEKL. The CDR3 length is 13 residues. The CDR3 loop is CASKGARSNVQFF. CDR3 bases: TGCGCCAGCAAAGGGGCCCGATCCAATGTGCAGTTCTTC.

This clonotype was picked up many times. The rearrangement uses TRBV20-1 and TRBJ2-4; tentative D call: TRBD2 (6 bases). The V and J ends lost 5 bases and 2 bases respectively, with 10 bases between them. Germline loops: CDR1 DFQATT, CDR2 SNEGSKA (reference sequence). CDR3 length: 13 amino acids. CDR3 coding DNA: TGCAGTGCTGGGGGGAGCACCAAAAACATTCAGTACTTC. Residues: CSAGGSTKNIQYF.

This clonotype was seen only a few times. The rearrangement uses TRBV27 and TRBJ2-5; D gene uncertain. Looked up from germline, CDR1 is MNHEY and CDR2 is SMNVEV (reference sequence). With 3 bases removed from V and 2 bases from J, the gap between germline ends came to 10 bases. The CDR3 has 14 residues. CDR3 residues: CASSFRFGQETQYF. In nucleotides, the CDR3 is TGTGCCAGCAGTTTCCGGTTTGGACAAGAGACCCAGTACTTC.

The chain is built from TRBV7-3 and TRBJ2-5, with 10 positions matching TRBD1. The V gene's germline CDR1 is SGHTA and CDR2 FQGTGA. This CDR3 has 17 residues. The junction had 18 bases not matched to a gene; V was cut back by 1 base and J by 13 bases. CDR3 bases: TGTGCCAGCAGCTTAAAGTCTAGTCGACAGGGGGCCGACCGCCGGTACTTC. This gives the protein CASSLKSSRQGADRRYF.

The chain couples TRBV20-1 to TRBJ2-1; TRBD1 matches 9 bases. The V segment lost 4 bases and the J segment 5 bases; nucleotides outside the gene matches: 6. This CDR3 is 14 amino acids long. Germline V gene lookup returns CDR1 DFQATT and CDR2 SNEGSKA (reference sequence). CDR3 sequence (DNA): TGCAGTGCTATGAGCGGGACAGGGAACAATGAGCAGTTCTTC. It codes for CSAMSGTGNNEQFF.

Many counts were recorded for this clonotype. The chain carries TRBV28 and TRBJ1-5; 8 bases are a match to TRBD1. Trimming took 2 bases from V and 1 from J; bases not matched to a gene: 13. Germline-derived CDR1 and CDR2 are MDHEN and SYDVKM. The CDR3 extends over 19 amino acids. The CDR3 sequence is CASSLGPGQGRISNQPQHF. The CDR3 DNA follows: TGTGCCAGCAGTTTAGGCCCCGGACAGGGTCGGATAAGCAATCAGCCCCAGCATTTT.

In its sample, this clonotype was seen many times. The chain uses TRBV6-6 and TRBJ1-5; TRBD1 is a possible D gene (5 bases). V lost 5 bases and J lost 2, with 10 bases in between. CDR3 length: 14 amino acids. CDR1 is MNHNY, CDR2 SVGAGI, per germline (reference sequence). The CDR3 region has the DNA TGTGCCAGCAGTCAACAGGAGCGCAATCAGCCCCAGCATTTT. Translating gives CASSQQERNQPQHF.

This clonotype was seen many times. The chain joins TRBV11-2 to TRBJ2-6; D is unresolved. The CDR3 runs to 19 residues. Germline CDR1 and CDR2: SGHAT and FQNNGV. V was clipped by 4 bases and J by 0 bases, with 19 bases between them. CDR3 sequence reads: CASSSRSAPGNSGANVLTF. The CDR3 DNA sequence: TGTGCCAGCAGCTCCAGATCGGCTCCGGGTAACTCTGGGGCCAACGTCCTGACTTTC.

This clonotype was observed at least ten times. The chain is built from TRBV30 and TRBJ2-1; D uncertain. CDR1 and CDR2 (germline): GTSNPN, SVGIG (reference sequence). Deletions cut 3 bases from V and 6 bases from J, with 9 bases between. This CDR3 has 12 amino acids. CDR3 in DNA: TGTGCCTGGAGCCCTATCGGCAATGAGCAGTTCTTC. Its protein product is CAWSPIGNEQFF. Full variable domain (outside the CDR3, taken from reference TRBV30 and TRBJ2-1): SQTIHQWPATLVQPVGSPLSLECTVEGTSNPNLYWYRQAAGRGLQLLFYSVGIGQISSEVPQNLSASRPQDRQFILSSKKLLLSDSGFYLCAWSPIGNEQFFGPGTRLTVL.